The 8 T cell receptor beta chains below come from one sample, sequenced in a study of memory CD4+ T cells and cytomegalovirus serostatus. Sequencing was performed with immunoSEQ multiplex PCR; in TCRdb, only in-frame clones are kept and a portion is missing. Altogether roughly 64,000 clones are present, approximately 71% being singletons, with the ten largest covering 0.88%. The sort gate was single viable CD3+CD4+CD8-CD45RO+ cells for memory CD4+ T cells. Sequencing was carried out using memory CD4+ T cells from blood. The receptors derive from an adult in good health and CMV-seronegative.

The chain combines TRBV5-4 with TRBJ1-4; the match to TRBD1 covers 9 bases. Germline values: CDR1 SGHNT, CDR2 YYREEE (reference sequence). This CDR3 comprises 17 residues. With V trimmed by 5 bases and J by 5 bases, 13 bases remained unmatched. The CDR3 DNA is TGTGCCAGCAGTAAGACCGGGACAGGGAAGGCGAATGAAAAACTGTTTTTT. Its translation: CASSKTGTGKANEKLFF.

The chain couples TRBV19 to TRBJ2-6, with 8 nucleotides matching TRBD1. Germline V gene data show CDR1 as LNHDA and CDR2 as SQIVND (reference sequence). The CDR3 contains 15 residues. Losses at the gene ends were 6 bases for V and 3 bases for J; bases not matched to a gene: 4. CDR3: CASRLTGVGANVLTF. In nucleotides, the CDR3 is TGTGCCAGTAGACTGACAGGGGTTGGGGCCAACGTCCTGACTTTC.

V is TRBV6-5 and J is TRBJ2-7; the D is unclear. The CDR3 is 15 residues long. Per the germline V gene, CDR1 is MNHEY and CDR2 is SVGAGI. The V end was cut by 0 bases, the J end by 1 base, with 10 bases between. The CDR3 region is CASSYSSYGSYEQYF. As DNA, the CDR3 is TGTGCCAGCAGTTACTCGAGTTACGGATCCTACGAGCAGTACTTC.

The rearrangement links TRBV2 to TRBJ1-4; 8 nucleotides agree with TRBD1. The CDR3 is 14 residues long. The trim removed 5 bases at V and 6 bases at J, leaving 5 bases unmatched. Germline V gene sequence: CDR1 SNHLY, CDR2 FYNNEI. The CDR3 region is CASSIRTGYEKLFF. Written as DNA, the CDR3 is TGTGCCAGCAGTATAAGGACAGGGTATGAAAAACTGTTTTTT.

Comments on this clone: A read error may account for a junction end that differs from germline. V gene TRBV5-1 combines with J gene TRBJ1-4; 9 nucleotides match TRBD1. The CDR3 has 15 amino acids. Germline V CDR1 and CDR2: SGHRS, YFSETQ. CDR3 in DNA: TGCGCCAGCAGCCAAGGGACAGGGAATAATGAGAAACTGTTTTTT. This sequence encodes CASSQGTGNNEKLFF. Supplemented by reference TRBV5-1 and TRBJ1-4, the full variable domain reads KAGVTQTPRYLIKTRGQQVTLSCSPISGHRSVSWYQQTPGQGLQFLFEYFSETQRNKGNFPGRFSGRQFSNSRSEMNVSTLELGDSALYLCASSQGTGNNEKLFFGSGTQLSVL.

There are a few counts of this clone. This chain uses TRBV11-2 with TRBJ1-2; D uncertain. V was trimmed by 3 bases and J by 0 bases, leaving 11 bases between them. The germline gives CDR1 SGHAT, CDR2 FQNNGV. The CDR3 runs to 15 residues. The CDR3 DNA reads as TGTGCCAGCAGCTTTAGCAGGACTACTAACTATGGCTACACCTTC. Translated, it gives CASSFSRTTNYGYTF. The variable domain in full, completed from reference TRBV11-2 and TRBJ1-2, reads EAGVAQSPRYKIIEKRQSVAFWCNPISGHATLYWYQQILGQGPKLLIQFQNNGVVDDSQLPKDRFSAERLKGVDSTLKIQPAKLEDSAVYLCASSFSRTTNYGYTFGSGTRLTVV.

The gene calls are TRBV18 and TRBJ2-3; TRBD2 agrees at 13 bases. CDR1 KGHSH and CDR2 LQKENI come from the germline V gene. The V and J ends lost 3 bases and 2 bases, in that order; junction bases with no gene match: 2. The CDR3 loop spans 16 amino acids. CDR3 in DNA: TGTGCCAGCTCACCGACTAGCGGGGGGACCACAGATACGCAGTATTTT. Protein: CASSPTSGGTTDTQYF.

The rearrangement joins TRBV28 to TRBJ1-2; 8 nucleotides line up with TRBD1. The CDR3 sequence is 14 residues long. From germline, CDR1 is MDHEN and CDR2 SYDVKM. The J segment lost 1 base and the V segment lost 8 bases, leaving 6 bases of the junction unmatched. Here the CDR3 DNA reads TGTGCCAGCGGGCGACAGGGGCTTAACTATGGCTACACCTTC. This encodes CASGRQGLNYGYTF.